This T cell receptor (beta chain) emerged from a study of blood T cell repertoires in COVID-19. Overall study: The study drew acute and convalescent COVID-19 samples from the United States, Italy and Spain. PBMCs, B-cell-depleted T cells, or T cells were the source of the cDNA or gDNA that made up the material.

Methods used by the authors: Reference gene primer amplification in the assay estimated nucleated cell counts. TCRdb's table, derived via immunoSEQ multiplex PCR, lists solely in-frame clones and lacks some. From that table come the V and J calls and clone size; the DNA was used to work out D and trimming. The table shows around 92,000 clones, with 86% occurring only once. Sequencing input: peripheral blood. The receptor's source is a woman aged 60-75 years in a cohort sampled during active or convalescent COVID-19.

Here the CDR3 reads CASSHNGGGVGYTF. As DNA, the CDR3 is TGCGCCAGCAGCCACAACGGGGGAGGGGTGGGCTACACCTTC. The V and J genes are TRBV4-1 and TRBJ1-2; perhaps TRBD1 as D (5 bases). Trimming took 3 bases from V and 8 from J, leaving 16 bases between them. The CDR3 is 14 amino acids. Germline CDR1 reads MGHRA; CDR2 reads YSYEKL.